Sequencing of this T cell receptor (beta chain) was carried out in a study of blood T cells in healthy people across ages. The use of a sample-barcoded 5' primer and a J-beta primer mix characterized a second PCR of about 7 to 12 cycles. A 12-random-nucleotide template-switch adaptor tagged each cDNA molecule. TCRdb re-called the 5' RACE reads through MiXCR, storing one row per CDR3 protein. The sample includes about 1.6 million distinct CDR3 sequences, roughly 30% of them seen just once. This CDR3 contains 18 residues. Trimming left V 4 bases short and J 1 base short, with 17 bases between. The germline V gene encodes CDR1 MGHRA and CDR2 YSYEKL. Whole-study findings and limits: In long-lived donors, naive CD4+ cell counts and diversity exceeded those of aged donors. What prevented conclusive comparison of naive and antigen-experienced cells was that PBMCs were unsorted.

This clonotype has at least ten counts. Its antigen is not identified. The sequence was collected from a woman aged 25 to 45 in good health. The chain joins TRBV4-1 to TRBJ2-6, with D perhaps given as TRBD1 or TRBD2 (5 bases each). What was sequenced was blood. The CDR3 spells CASSPRFRDLSGANVLTF. The CDR3 coding sequence is TGCGCCAGCAGCCCGAGATTCAGGGACCTATCTGGGGCCAACGTCCTGACTTTC.